These 30 T cell receptor beta chains came from one sample sequenced in a study of CD8 T cells in ankylosing spondylitis (dated by TCRdb to about 2017). Library preparation used 5' RACE. The sequencer listed for this sample is Illumina HiSeq 2500. TCRdb trimmed public reads at Q25 via fastp, called clones via MiXCR and kept in-frame beta chains. For every CDR3 protein sequence, its rows merge into one entry that carries the most common genes and DNA. Recorded for this sample are about 350,000 distinct CDR3 sequences; around 20% of them occurred a single time. Clones ranked in the top ten supply around 14% of the sample. The sequenced material came from blood, either unsorted or a sorted T cell fraction (not recorded which). These receptors all come from a male donor with ankylosing spondylitis or in good health (not recorded which).

The chain uses TRBV7-9 and TRBJ2-5; 7 bases align to TRBD1. Germline-derived CDR1 and CDR2 are SEHNR and FQNEAQ (reference sequence). Losses at the gene ends were 0 bases for V and 5 bases for J; bases not matched to a gene: 3. This CDR3 contains 14 residues. CDR3 in amino acids: CASSLARGFETQYF. The CDR3 bases are TGTGCCAGCAGCTTAGCCAGGGGGTTTGAGACCCAGTACTTC.

In the case of this clonotype: One base separates it from a far larger clone, so it is likely a read error. The chain links TRBV4-2 to TRBJ2-7; D tentatively fits TRBD1 or TRBD2 (6 bases each). Trimming cost V 2 bases and J 4 bases, with 15 bases left between them. In germline, CDR1 is LGHNA, CDR2 YNFKEQ. CDR3 length equals 15 residues. Here the CDR3 DNA reads TGTGCCAGCAGCCAAAAGGGGGGTGGGGGGTACGAGCAGTACTTC. It yields the protein CASSQKGGGGYEQYF.

This clonotype was picked up a small number of times. The chain is built from TRBV28 and TRBJ2-7; D gene ambiguous. Germline V gene lookup returns CDR1 MDHEN and CDR2 SYDVKM. V was cut by 5 bases and J by 0 bases, with 8 bases left in between. The CDR3 covers 13 residues. The CDR3 nucleotides are TGTGCCAGCAGTCCCACTCTCTCCTACGAGCAGTACTTC. This sequence encodes CASSPTLSYEQYF.

The chain carries TRBV6-1 and TRBJ2-3; maybe TRBD1 (6 bases). V was shortened by 7 bases and J by 8 bases, with 19 bases between the two germline ends. Germline loops: CDR1 MNHNS, CDR2 SASEGT. The CDR3 is 14 amino acids. This chain's CDR3 is CASKTGPWGSTQYF. The DNA of the CDR3 is TGTGCCAGCAAAACAGGGCCTTGGGGGAGTACGCAGTATTTT.

The chain recombines TRBV9 with TRBJ2-3; D not certain. The V and J ends lost 1 base and 2 bases respectively, with 8 bases between them. In germline, CDR1 is SGDLS, CDR2 YYNGEE. The CDR3 spans 14 residues. CDR3 DNA: TGTGCCAGCAGCGTATTTGGGTTCACAGATACGCAGTATTTT. Its translation: CASSVFGFTDTQYF.

This clonotype was picked up a small number of times. The V and J genes are TRBV6-5 and TRBJ2-5; D is possibly TRBD1 (6 bases). The CDR3 length is 15 residues. Germline V gene data show CDR1 as MNHEY and CDR2 as SVGAGI. The V gene lost 4 bases and the J gene lost 4 bases, with 16 bases spanning the gap. The CDR3 loop reads CASSLTGLAGETQYF. The CDR3 DNA reads TGTGCCAGCAGTTTAACAGGGTTAGCAGGAGAGACCCAGTACTTC.

The chain is built from TRBV27 and TRBJ2-2, with 7 bases identical to TRBD2. The length of the CDR3 is 14 residues. The V segment lost 3 bases and the J segment 6 bases; nucleotides outside the gene matches: 4. The germline CDR1 and CDR2 sequences are MNHEY and SMNVEV (reference sequence). Here the CDR3 DNA reads TGTGCCAGCAGTTTTGAACTAGCGCCCGGGGAGCTGTTTTTT. It encodes CASSFELAPGELFF.

This clonotype was seen a few times. The V and J genes are TRBV20-1 and TRBJ1-5, with D possibly TRBD1 on 6 matching bases. With 6 bases removed from V and 0 bases from J, the gap between germline ends came to 18 bases. The CDR3 has 16 amino acids. CDR1 is DFQATT and CDR2 is SNEGSKA in the germline V gene (reference sequence). CDR3 DNA sequence: TGCAGTGCACTCACCCCCTACAGGGATAGCAATCAGCCCCAGCATTTT. Its protein product is CSALTPYRDSNQPQHF.

V gene TRBV5-1 combines with J gene TRBJ2-2; the D call may be TRBD1 or TRBD2 (5 bases each). V shed 2 bases and J shed 4 bases, with 18 bases lying between them. This CDR3 contains 17 residues. Germline assignment: CDR1 SGHRS and CDR2 YFSETQ. The CDR3 region is CASSFDERQRGTGELFF. CDR3 bases: TGCGCCAGCAGCTTTGATGAGCGGCAGAGGGGCACCGGGGAGCTGTTTTTT.

The chain carries TRBV29-1 and TRBJ1-2, with D uncertain. CDR1 SQVTM and CDR2 ANQGSEA come from the germline V gene. The length of the CDR3 is 12 residues. Trimming shortened V by 0 bases and J by 7 bases, and 9 bases separated the two germline ends. The CDR3 is CSVEDPGFGYTF. The CDR3 DNA follows: TGCAGCGTTGAAGATCCGGGCTTTGGCTACACCTTC.

This chain connects TRBV7-9 to TRBJ2-1; TRBD1 might be the D (5 bases). The CDR3 has 13 amino acids. V lost 5 bases and J lost 8, with 13 bases in between. Germline loops: CDR1 SEHNR, CDR2 FQNEAQ (reference sequence). CDR3 nucleotides: TGTGCCAGCAGCCCCGCCAGGGTACATGAGCAGTTCTTC. It encodes CASSPARVHEQFF.

This clonotype has just a few counts. The chain recombines TRBV12-3 or TRBV12-4 with TRBJ2-1, with a possible D match to TRBD2 (5 bases). V was trimmed by 6 bases and J by 6 bases, leaving 15 bases between them. This CDR3 contains 14 residues. This chain's CDR3 is CASSAGIVTNEQFF. The DNA for the CDR3 is TGTGCCAGCAGCGCCGGGATCGTAACCAATGAGCAGTTCTTC.

This clonotype was picked up a small number of times. J is TRBJ1-2 and V is TRBV20-1; D remains ambiguous. V was pared by 3 bases and J by 7 bases, with 18 bases between. Germline-derived CDR1 and CDR2 are DFQATT and SNEGSKA (reference sequence). This CDR3 comprises 14 residues. The CDR3 DNA reads TGCAGTGCTAGGCGGGGTCCTCCGGGAGGTGGCTACACCTTC. This encodes CSARRGPPGGGYTF.

Only a few counts were recorded for this clonotype. This chain uses TRBV20-1 with TRBJ2-3; no reliable D call. Germline values: CDR1 DFQATT, CDR2 SNEGSKA (reference sequence). This CDR3 spans 15 amino acids. V gave up 2 bases and J gave up 2 bases, with 14 bases separating them. In DNA form, the CDR3 reads TGCAGTGCTAGATCAGGAGTATCCTACACAGATACGCAGTATTTT. Translating gives CSARSGVSYTDTQYF.

This clonotype was observed a handful of times. The chain is built from TRBV6-1 and TRBJ2-7; TRBD2 matches 9 bases. With V trimmed by 7 bases and J by 4 bases, 14 bases remained unmatched. The CDR3 is made up of 16 amino acids. In germline, CDR1 is MNHNS, CDR2 SASEGT. The CDR3 DNA sequence: TGTGCCAGCACTGGCTCCGTTGCTAGCGGGGCTTACGAGCAGTACTTC. It encodes CASTGSVASGAYEQYF.

V and J are TRBV4-1 and TRBJ1-1, with TRBD1 as a possible D gene (6 bases). Germline-derived CDR1 and CDR2 are MGHRA and YSYEKL. CDR3 size: 12 residues. Trimming pared 2 bases from V and 8 bases from J, leaving 9 bases between. The CDR3 protein is CASSQSGTEAFF. CDR3 bases: TGCGCCAGCAGCCAATCCGGGACAGAAGCTTTCTTT.

This clonotype turned up a few times. The rearrangement uses TRBV4-2 and TRBJ2-3; TRBD2 might be the D (5 bases). Between the trimmed V and J ends, which lost 0 bases and 4 bases, there was a span of 11 bases. The CDR3 covers 15 residues. Germline CDR1 and CDR2: LGHNA and YNFKEQ. The chain's CDR3 is CASSQEEGAPDTQYF. For the CDR3, the DNA is TGTGCCAGCAGCCAAGAAGAGGGAGCACCAGATACGCAGTATTTT.

V is TRBV9 and J is TRBJ2-1, with D unresolved. The V end was cut by 3 bases, the J end by 2 bases, with 9 bases between. CDR3 length equals 14 residues. Germline V gene lookup returns CDR1 SGDLS and CDR2 YYNGEE. The chain's CDR3 is CASSGSDPYNEQFF. In DNA form, the CDR3 reads TGTGCCAGCAGCGGGTCGGATCCCTACAATGAGCAGTTCTTC.

The CDR3, as DNA: TGTGCCAGCAGCTTACTAGCGGGGGAGGCAGAGACCCAGTACTTC. This encodes CASSLLAGEAETQYF. The V call is TRBV7-9, the J call TRBJ2-5; 10 positions agree with TRBD2. Germline CDR1 reads SEHNR; CDR2 reads FQNEAQ (reference sequence). CDR3 length equals 15 residues. Losses at the gene ends were 2 bases for V and 4 bases for J; bases not matched to a gene: 4.

The chain couples TRBV9 to TRBJ2-3; 7 nucleotides line up with TRBD1. This CDR3 has 16 amino acids. Germline CDR1 SGDLS, CDR2 YYNGEE. Trimming cost V 0 bases and J 3 bases; bases outside gene matches: 7. CDR3 region: CASSVGVRGSTDTQYF. The CDR3 coding sequence is TGTGCCAGCAGCGTAGGGGTCAGGGGGTCGACAGATACGCAGTATTTT.

In its sample, this clonotype was seen a few times. The V gene is TRBV2, the J gene TRBJ1-4, with D tentatively TRBD1 (5 bases). CDR1 and CDR2 (germline): SNHLY, FYNNEI. This CDR3 is 13 amino acids long. Trimming stripped 0 bases from V and 14 bases from J, with 13 bases between. The DNA of the CDR3 is TGTGCCAGCAGTGAAGCGGGATTTCCAGGGCTGTTTTTT. It yields the protein CASSEAGFPGLFF.

This chain uses TRBV7-9 with TRBJ2-7; D perhaps matches TRBD2 (5 bases). Germline loops: CDR1 SEHNR, CDR2 FQNEAQ (reference sequence). The CDR3 covers 13 residues. The V end lost 6 bases, the J end lost 2 bases, and 11 bases lay between the germline ends. CDR3 protein: CASRAGRPYEQYF. CDR3 DNA sequence: TGTGCCAGCAGGGCGGGCAGACCCTACGAGCAGTACTTC.

This clonotype has only a few counts. V gene TRBV28 combines with J gene TRBJ2-7; possibly TRBD1 for D (6 bases). There are 16 residues in the CDR3. The ends were cut back, 2 bases at V and 7 bases at J, with 21 bases in the middle. Germline-derived CDR1 and CDR2 are MDHEN and SYDVKM. CDR3: CASSLSPGHPGSEQYF. The CDR3 DNA reads as TGTGCCAGCAGTTTAAGCCCGGGACACCCGGGGAGTGAGCAGTACTTC.

There are a few counts of this clonotype. This chain uses TRBV4-1 with TRBJ2-7; weak D call: TRBD1 (6 bases). V lost 4 bases, J lost 4 bases, and 17 bases lay in between. The CDR3 spans 15 residues. The germline CDR1 and CDR2 sequences are MGHRA and YSYEKL. CDR3 in amino acids: CASSPRIETGYEQYF. The CDR3 nucleotides are TGCGCCAGCAGCCCCCGGATAGAGACAGGATACGAGCAGTACTTC.

The genes are TRBV12-3 or TRBV12-4 and TRBJ2-5; 10 bases agree with TRBD2. The CDR3 covers 17 residues. The V segment lost 5 bases and the J segment 1 base; nucleotides outside the gene matches: 10. The CDR3 nucleotides read TGTGCCAGCAGTCCTCGAGCGGGGGGGCCTGGCCAAGAGACCCAGTACTTC. Translated: CASSPRAGGPGQETQYF.

In its sample, this clonotype was seen a few times. This sequence joins TRBV3-1 and TRBJ2-1; 11 bases align to TRBD2. Germline CDR1 and CDR2: LGHDT and YNNKEL (reference sequence). The CDR3 runs to 18 residues. Losses at the gene ends were 0 bases for V and 5 bases for J; bases not matched to a gene: 9. DNA for the CDR3: TGTGCCAGCAGCCAAGATACCCCACCTAGCGGGGGGAACAATGAGCAGTTCTTC. Amino acid sequence: CASSQDTPPSGGNNEQFF.

The sample holds a few counts of this clonotype. This chain connects TRBV29-1 to TRBJ2-5; TRBD1 matches 11 bases. CDR3 size: 15 residues. V was clipped by 3 bases and J by 4 bases; unmatched bases: 7. Germline V gives CDR1 SQVTM, CDR2 ANQGSEA. In nucleotides, the CDR3 is TGCAGCGTTGACGCCGGGACAGGGGGGGGAGAGACCCAGTACTTC. It translates to CSVDAGTGGGETQYF.

The rearrangement joins TRBV10-2 to TRBJ2-1; possible D gene TRBD1, 8 bases. The CDR3 totals 14 residues. Germline lookup yields CDR1 WSHSY and CDR2 SAAADI. Trimming took 8 bases from V and 9 from J, leaving 20 bases between them. CDR3 sequence: CASGQGLPVTEQFF. DNA of the CDR3: TGCGCCAGCGGACAGGGACTACCCGTTACTGAGCAGTTCTTC.

This clonotype was detected only a few times. The J gene is TRBJ2-3, the V gene TRBV11-1, with D maybe TRBD1 (5 bases). This CDR3 has 19 amino acids. Deletions cut 4 bases from V and 0 bases from J, with 23 bases between. Looked up from germline, CDR1 is SGHAT and CDR2 is FQDESV (reference sequence). The CDR3 here is CASSSTVMPSSTSTDTQYF. CDR3 DNA sequence: TGTGCCAGCAGCTCGACAGTTATGCCGTCCTCTACTAGCACAGATACGCAGTATTTT.

This clonotype has only a few counts. This chain connects TRBV12-3 or TRBV12-4 to TRBJ2-3; TRBD2 aligns across 7 bases. Trimming cost V 7 bases and J 1 base; bases outside gene matches: 8. The CDR3 runs 15 residues. The CDR3: CASTLGLEGTDTQYF. As DNA, the CDR3 is TGTGCCAGCACCCTAGGACTAGAGGGCACAGATACGCAGTATTTT.